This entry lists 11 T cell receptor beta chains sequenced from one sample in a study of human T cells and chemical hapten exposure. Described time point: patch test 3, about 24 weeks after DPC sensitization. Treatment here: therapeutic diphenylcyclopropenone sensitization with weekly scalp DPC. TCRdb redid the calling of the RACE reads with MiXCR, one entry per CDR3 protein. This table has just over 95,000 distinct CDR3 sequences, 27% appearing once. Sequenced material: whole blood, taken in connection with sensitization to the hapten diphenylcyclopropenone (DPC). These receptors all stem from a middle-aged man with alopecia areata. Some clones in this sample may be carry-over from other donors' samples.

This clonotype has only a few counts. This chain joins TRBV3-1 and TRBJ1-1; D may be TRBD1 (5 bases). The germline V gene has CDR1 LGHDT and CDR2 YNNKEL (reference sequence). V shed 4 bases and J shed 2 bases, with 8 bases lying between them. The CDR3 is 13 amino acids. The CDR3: CASSRQINTEAFF. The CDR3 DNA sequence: TGTGCCAGCAGCCGACAGATTAACACTGAAGCTTTCTTT.

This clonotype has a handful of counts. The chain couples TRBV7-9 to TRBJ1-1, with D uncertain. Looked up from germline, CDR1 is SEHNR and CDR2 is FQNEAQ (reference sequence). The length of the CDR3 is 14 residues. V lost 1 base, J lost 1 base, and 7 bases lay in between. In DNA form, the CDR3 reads TGTGCCAGCAGCTTAGTCAGACCGAACACTGAAGCTTTCTTT. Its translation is CASSLVRPNTEAFF.

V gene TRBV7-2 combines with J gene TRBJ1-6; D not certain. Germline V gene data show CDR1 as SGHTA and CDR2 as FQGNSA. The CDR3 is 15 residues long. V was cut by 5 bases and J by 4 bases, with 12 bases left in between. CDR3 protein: CASSLSVTYNSPLHF. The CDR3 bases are TGTGCCAGCAGCCTCTCGGTCACTTATAATTCACCCCTCCACTTT.

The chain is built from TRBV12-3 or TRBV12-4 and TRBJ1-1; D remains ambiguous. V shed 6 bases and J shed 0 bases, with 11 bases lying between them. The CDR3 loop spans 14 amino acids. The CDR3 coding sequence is TGTGCCAGCAGCTCCAATGCAATGAACACTGAAGCTTTCTTT. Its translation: CASSSNAMNTEAFF.

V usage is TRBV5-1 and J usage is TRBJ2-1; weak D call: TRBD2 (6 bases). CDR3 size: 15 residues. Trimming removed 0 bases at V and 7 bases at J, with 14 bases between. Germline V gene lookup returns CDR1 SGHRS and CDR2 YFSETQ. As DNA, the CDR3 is TGCGCCAGCAGCTTGGCCGATGGAGGGGCAAATGAGCAGTTCTTC. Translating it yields CASSLADGGANEQFF.

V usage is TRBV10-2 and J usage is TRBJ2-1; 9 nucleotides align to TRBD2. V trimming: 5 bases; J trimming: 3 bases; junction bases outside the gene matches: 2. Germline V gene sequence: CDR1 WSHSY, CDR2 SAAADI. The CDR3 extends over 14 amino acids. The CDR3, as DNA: TGCGCCAGCAGTAGACTAGCGGACTACAATGAGCAGTTCTTC. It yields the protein CASSRLADYNEQFF.

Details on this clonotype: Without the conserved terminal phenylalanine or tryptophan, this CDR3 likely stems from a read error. The CDR3 is CASSQVSDTQYS. CDR3 nucleotides: TGCGCCAGCAGCCAAGTCTCAGATACGCAGTATTCT. The chain uses TRBV4-1 and TRBJ2-3; D ambiguous. V dropped 1 base and J dropped 4 bases, with 3 bases sitting between them. This CDR3 region has 12 residues. The germline CDR1 and CDR2 sequences are MGHRA and YSYEKL.

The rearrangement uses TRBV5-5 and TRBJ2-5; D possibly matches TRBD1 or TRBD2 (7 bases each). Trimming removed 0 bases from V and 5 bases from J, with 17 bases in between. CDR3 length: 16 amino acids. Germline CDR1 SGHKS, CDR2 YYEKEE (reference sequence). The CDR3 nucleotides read TGTGCCAGCAGCTTGGGCCCCAGGGGGGGCATTGAGACCCAGTACTTC. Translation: CASSLGPRGGIETQYF.

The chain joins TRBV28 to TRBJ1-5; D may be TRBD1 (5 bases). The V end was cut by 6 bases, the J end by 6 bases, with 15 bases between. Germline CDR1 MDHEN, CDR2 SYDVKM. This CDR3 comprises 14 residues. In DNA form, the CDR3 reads TGTGCCAGCAGCCAAGTCATGGGGGTTCAGCCCCAGCATTTT. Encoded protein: CASSQVMGVQPQHF.

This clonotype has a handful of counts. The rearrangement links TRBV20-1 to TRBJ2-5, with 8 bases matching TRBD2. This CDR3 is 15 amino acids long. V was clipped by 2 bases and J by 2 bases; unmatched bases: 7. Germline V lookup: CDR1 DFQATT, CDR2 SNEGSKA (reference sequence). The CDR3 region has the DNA TGCAGTGCTAGACTGGCGGGAGGCGGTCAAGAGACCCAGTACTTC. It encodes CSARLAGGGQETQYF.

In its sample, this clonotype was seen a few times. CDR3 sequence (DNA): TGTGCCAGCAGCTTATTACAGCCGAACACCGGGGAGCTGTTTTTT. It specifies CASSLLQPNTGELFF. The rearrangement uses TRBV7-9 and TRBJ2-2; D call uncertain. The CDR3 has 15 amino acids. V lost 2 bases and J lost 0, with 7 bases in between. CDR1 is SEHNR and CDR2 is FQNEAQ in the germline V gene (reference sequence).